The sample holds many counts of the clone carrying this TCR beta chain. No antigen is known for it. This sample is part of a study of early T cells in non-severe SARS-CoV-2 infection. About the study: Chains were not paired, and sequencing was done on bulk RNA from unsorted whole blood. Whole-study findings and limits: Matches to VDJdb favored anti-spike CD8 responses and missed private and CD4 specificities.

TCRdb redid the calling of the 5' RACE reads with MiXCR, one entry per CDR3 protein. The sample has about 66,000 distinct CDR3 sequences, roughly 10% seen once. The germline V gene encodes CDR1 MNHNS and CDR2 SASEGT. This CDR3 has 14 residues. Trimming stripped 5 bases from V and 3 bases from J, with 11 bases between. The sequencing sample was made of whole blood. This sequence was found in an adult who was a healthcare worker with PCR-confirmed SARS-CoV-2 infection or an uninfected control (not recorded which). This chain connects TRBV6-1 to TRBJ1-5; a possible D gene is TRBD1 (5 bases). In nucleotides, the CDR3 is TGTGCCAGCAGTCCGGGGGTACACAATCAGCCCCAGCATTTT. The encoded protein is CASSPGVHNQPQHF.